Listed below are T cell receptor beta chains from one sample, sequenced in a study of post-analysis software for immune sequencing data. From the PCR reads, TCRdb called clonotypes with MiXCR, one entry per CDR3 protein. Among about 560,000 distinct CDR3 sequences listed, 44% were seen once. The material sequenced was blood. These receptors were obtained from a girl aged 10 to 17 with multiple sclerosis. Both conserved end residues are part of each CDR3. Each record gives: V gene, J gene, CDR3 protein.

>TRBV20-1|TRBJ1-2
CSASFNYGYTF
>TRBV12-3/TRBV12-4|TRBJ1-6
CASSFDRGSPLHF
>TRBV27|TRBJ2-4
CASSPRVGSASEYF
>TRBV4-1|TRBJ1-5
CASSPRDGNSNQPQHF
>TRBV20-1|TRBJ2-5
CSASERGRETQYF
>TRBV10-3|TRBJ1-1
CAISEGAGTEAFF
>TRBV3-1|TRBJ2-3
CASSHVAGDTQYF
>TRBV7-9|TRBJ2-5
CASSRGGGRFQETQYF
>TRBV3-1|TRBJ2-3
CASSHGLAGGLRTDTQYF
>TRBV12-3/TRBV12-4|TRBJ2-1
CASSLRVSGRLFNEQFF
>TRBV20-1|TRBJ2-3
CSARAGTVRTDTQYF
>TRBV20-1|TRBJ1-2
CSARNYGCTF
>TRBV10-3|TRBJ1-1
CAISEVGSEAFF
>TRBV12-3/TRBV12-4|TRBJ2-6
CASERGSVGDLTF
>TRBV7-8|TRBJ2-7
CASSAGRVARSYEQYF
>TRBV12-3/TRBV12-4|TRBJ2-7
CASRMGTYEQYF
>TRBV10-3|TRBJ1-1
CAISDPGYVSEAFF
>TRBV12-3/TRBV12-4|TRBJ1-1
CASSLDSGTPAFF
>TRBV20-1|TRBJ1-6
CSGRDRGNYLNSPLHF
>TRBV30|TRBJ2-5
CAWSTKTWGSQETQYF
>TRBV12-3/TRBV12-4|TRBJ2-1
CASSAGQAWVEQFF
>TRBV5-1|TRBJ2-3
CASSLEGQGTDTQYF
>TRBV5-1|TRBJ2-7
CASSFVRDTHYEQYF
>TRBV29-1|TRBJ2-5
CSGATGGWQTQYF
>TRBV10-1|TRBJ1-1
CASSDPRAGLNTEAFF
>TRBV5-1|TRBJ2-5
CANSSLGDRVQETQYF
>TRBV5-1|TRBJ2-5
CASSPGQAQVTQYF
>TRBV7-7|TRBJ2-3
CASRRLAGVRDTQYF
>TRBV29-1|TRBJ2-4
CSVKKVGIGNIQYF
>TRBV20-1|TRBJ2-7
CSAVLGETNEQYF
>TRBV6-5|TRBJ2-3
CVVAGGSTDAQYF
>TRBV7-8|TRBJ1-1
CASSYPGQGGTEAFF
>TRBV5-6|TRBJ2-1
CASSPKGVREQFF
>TRBV6-1|TRBJ1-1
CAGLRTGNTEAFF
>TRBV12-3/TRBV12-4|TRBJ2-5
CASSSFNSPGREQYF
>TRBV19|.
CASSLTGLSREETQYF
>TRBV28|TRBJ2-3
CASALGATDTQYF
>TRBV20-1|.
CSANAESYEQYF
>TRBV7-2|TRBJ2-1
CASSLVPAGGQDEQFF
>TRBV29-1|TRBJ2-4
CSVGGQGAIQYF
>TRBV20-1|TRBJ2-5
CSARDNSAGGGRTQYF
>TRBV12-3/TRBV12-4|TRBJ2-1
CASRDHLDNEQFF
>TRBV28|.
CASGSPTDSEQYF
>TRBV5-1|TRBJ2-3
CASSLAVPLRATQYF
>TRBV11-2|TRBJ2-7
CASSRGEHEQYF
>TRBV5-1|TRBJ2-7
CASSPNPGLAGVEQYF
>TRBV4-2|TRBJ2-7
CASSQVLAGASYEQYF
>TRBV12-3/TRBV12-4|TRBJ2-7
CASTRVRNEQYF
>TRBV28|TRBJ2-1
CASETGGTLLNEQFF
>TRBV12-3/TRBV12-4|TRBJ2-5
CASSFRTGNLQETQYF
>TRBV5-5|.
CASSLVAGAVRNEQYF